These 13 T cell receptor beta chains originate from one sample sequenced in a study of technical replicates of blood from several donors. Generated by immunoSEQ multiplex PCR, the TCRdb table keeps only in-frame clones and is missing some. The data hold around 67,000 clones, with around 88% observed a single time. The sample comprised PBMCs. These receptors were obtained from a human donor in good health. Some clones in this sample may be carry-over from other donors' samples.

The J gene is TRBJ1-3, the V gene TRBV5-1; tentatively, D is TRBD1 (5 bases). This CDR3 comprises 13 residues. V lost 2 bases and J lost 8, with 11 bases in between. Germline V gene sequence: CDR1 SGHRS, CDR2 YFSETQ. The CDR3 here is CASSFQGRDTIYF. For the CDR3, the DNA is TGCGCCAGCAGCTTCCAGGGTAGGGACACCATATATTTT.

This clone turned up a few times. The chain couples TRBV7-3 to TRBJ1-2; 9 nucleotides line up with TRBD1. The germline V gene encodes CDR1 SGHTA and CDR2 FQGTGA. Trimming cost V 4 bases and J 3 bases; bases outside gene matches: 12. The CDR3 length is 17 residues. The DNA for the CDR3 is TGTGCCAGCAGCTCAACAGGGGGCCAGACTGGGCACTATGGCTACACCTTC. Translating gives CASSSTGGQTGHYGYTF.

The J gene is TRBJ2-7, the V gene TRBV7-6; maybe TRBD2 (6 bases). This CDR3 contains 15 residues. V shed 4 bases and J shed 7 bases, with 20 bases lying between them. Per germline, CDR1 SGHVS and CDR2 FNYEAQ. The DNA for the CDR3 is TGTGCCAGCAGCTCACCCAGTGGGGGGTTTGAAGAGCAGTACTTC. Its protein is CASSSPSGGFEEQYF.

This clone occurred once. The chain carries TRBV4-3 and TRBJ1-2, with 9 bases aligning to TRBD1. The CDR3 length is 16 residues. Germline CDR1 and CDR2: LGHNA and YSLEER. J was trimmed by 7 bases and V by 4 bases; bases with no gene match: 13. As DNA, the CDR3 is TGCGCCAGCAGCCGAGTCTCCGAGAGACAGGGGGGTGGCTACACCTTC. This sequence encodes CASSRVSERQGGGYTF.

This sequence joins TRBV12-5 and TRBJ2-7, with D possibly being TRBD2 (6 bases). Germline CDR1 LGHNT, CDR2 FRNRAP. V dropped 8 bases and J dropped 0 bases, with 17 bases sitting between them. The CDR3 is 15 residues long. The CDR3 sequence: CASSLGGETSYEQYF. The DNA for the CDR3 is TGTGCTAGTAGCCTCGGCGGGGAGACCTCCTACGAGCAGTACTTC. Supplemented by reference TRBV12-5 and TRBJ2-7, the full variable domain reads DARVTQTPRHKVTEMGQEVTMRCQPILGHNTVFWYRQTMMQGLELLAYFRNRAPLDDSGMPKDRFSAEMPDATLATLKIQPSEPRDSAVYFCASSLGGETSYEQYFGPGTRLTVT.

This chain links TRBV5-4 with TRBJ2-3; maybe TRBD2 (5 bases). Trimming cost V 1 base and J 2 bases, with 8 bases left between them. This CDR3 is built from 14 residues. Germline loops: CDR1 SGHNT, CDR2 YYREEE (reference sequence). Here the CDR3 reads CASSLSGDTDTQYF. CDR3 nucleotides: TGTGCCAGCAGCTTGAGCGGAGACACAGATACGCAGTATTTT.

The rearrangement uses TRBV7-8 and TRBJ2-5; D ambiguous. The CDR3 has 13 amino acids. The V end was cut by 11 bases, the J end by 0 bases, with 13 bases between. Per the germline V gene, CDR1 is SGHVS and CDR2 is FQNEAQ. The CDR3 spells CACKWAYQETQYF. The CDR3 DNA reads as TGTGCCTGTAAGTGGGCGTACCAAGAGACCCAGTACTTC.

This chain connects TRBV7-2 to TRBJ2-5, with D unclear. This CDR3 comprises 12 residues. Trimming removed 9 bases at V and 4 bases at J, with 12 bases between. Germline loops: CDR1 SGHTA, CDR2 FQGNSA. CDR3 in amino acids: CASSMVRETQYF. The CDR3 nucleotides read TGTGCCAGTTCAATGGTCAGAGAGACCCAGTACTTC.

This clone was recorded only once. This chain links TRBV6-4 with TRBJ2-2; 8 bases are shared with TRBD2. In germline, CDR1 is MRHNA, CDR2 SNTAGT. V lost 3 bases, J lost 4 bases, and 4 bases stayed unmatched. The CDR3 has 15 amino acids. Here the CDR3 DNA reads TGTGCCAGCAGTGAGGCGGGAGGTGGCACCGGGGAGCTGTTTTTT. Translated, it gives CASSEAGGGTGELFF.

The rearrangement joins TRBV7-6 to TRBJ1-6; 10 nucleotides line up with TRBD1. Germline V gene lookup returns CDR1 SGHVS and CDR2 FNYEAQ. The CDR3 loop spans 19 amino acids. Trimming cost V 1 base and J 8 bases; bases outside gene matches: 14. In nucleotides, the CDR3 is TGTGCCAGCAGCTTAGAACCTTTTACCGGGACAGGGGTTTATTCACCCCTCCACTTT. It codes for CASSLEPFTGTGVYSPLHF.

The chain uses TRBV7-3 and TRBJ1-2; 8 positions match TRBD1. The V segment lost 4 bases and the J segment 10 bases; nucleotides outside the gene matches: 14. Germline CDR1 and CDR2: SGHTA and FQGTGA. CDR3 length: 15 amino acids. CDR3 amino acids: CASSSRSAPGGAYTF. The CDR3 DNA reads as TGTGCCAGCAGCTCACGATCTGCTCCAGGGGGCGCCTACACCTTC.

The chain employs TRBV13 and TRBJ1-4; weak D call: TRBD1 (6 bases). The germline gives CDR1 PRHDT, CDR2 FYEKMQ (reference sequence). The CDR3 is made up of 14 amino acids. Trimming stripped 4 bases from V and 10 bases from J, with 16 bases between. CDR3 protein: CASSSRTASGKLFF. DNA of the CDR3: TGTGCCAGCAGCTCCCGGACAGCCTCTGGAAAACTGTTTTTT.

The chain carries TRBV7-6 and TRBJ1-1; 8 nucleotides line up with TRBD1. The CDR3 totals 16 residues. V shed 2 bases and J 0 bases; nucleotides not matched to a gene: 5. From germline, CDR1 is SGHVS and CDR2 FNYEAQ. This CDR3 is CASSLWTGKMNTEAFF. DNA for the CDR3: TGTGCCAGCAGCTTATGGACAGGGAAAATGAACACTGAAGCTTTCTTT.